The 9 T cell receptor delta chains reported below all come from one sample, sequenced in a study of delta chains in infants with herpesvirus infections. Gamma-chain- and delta-chain-specific primers converted PBMC RNA into TCR cDNA. TCRdb reanalysed the RT-PCR reads with CATT. This table has over a thousand delta-chain clones, roughly 8.8% appearing once. The sample was peripheral blood, taken at time point 2 of longitudinal follow-up. The receptor source for this set is a human donor who was a Ugandan infant, either HIV-exposed or HIV-unexposed (not recorded which).

By share, this clone counts as medium-sized. The chain combines TRDV1 with TRDJ1; the match to TRDD3 covers 8 bases. V trimming: 3 bases; J trimming: 0 bases; junction bases outside the gene matches: 21. The CDR3 has 21 residues. Germline-derived CDR1 and CDR2 are TSWWSYY and QGS. CDR3 sequence: CALGDLYPTPVLGGHTDKLIF. The CDR3, as DNA: TGTGCTCTTGGGGACTTATACCCCACCCCCGTACTGGGGGGCCACACCGATAAACTCATCTTT.

V gene TRDV1 combines with J gene TRDJ2, with 9 bases identical to TRDD3. Trimming took 4 bases from V and 0 from J; bases not matched to a gene: 15. Per the germline V gene, CDR1 is TSWWSYY and CDR2 is QGS. The CDR3 runs to 20 residues. The CDR3 region is CALGGSSGLYWGTLTAQLFF. The CDR3 bases are TGTGCTCTTGGGGGGAGTTCTGGCCTCTACTGGGGGACTTTGACAGCACAACTCTTCTTT.

This clone is medium-sized within its sample. V is TRDV1 and J is TRDJ2, with 9 bases matching TRDD3. Germline V gene sequence: CDR1 TSWWSYY, CDR2 QGS. The CDR3 covers 25 residues. The V segment lost 2 bases and the J segment 0 bases; nucleotides outside the gene matches: 28. CDR3 sequence: CALGEYPRQIASPHGGYPLTAQLFF. The DNA of the CDR3 is TGTGCTCTTGGGGAATATCCCCGCCAAATTGCCTCTCCTCATGGGGGATATCCTTTGACAGCACAACTCTTCTTT.

There is no V gene call, and the J gene is TRDJ3; whether TRDD3, the table's D call, matches the DNA was not checked. CDR3 length: 17 amino acids. The CDR3 loop is CAPPSGVSSWDTRQMFF. For the CDR3, the DNA is TGTGCTCCGCCTAGTGGGGTTAGCTCCTGGGACACCCGACAGATGTTTTTC.

The chain combines TRDV3 with TRDJ1; 7 bases map to TRDD3. With V trimmed by 2 bases and J by 3 bases, 15 bases remained unmatched. This CDR3 has 16 amino acids. Per the germline V gene, CDR1 is TVYSNPD and CDR2 is GDNSRS (reference sequence). CDR3 sequence: CAFPRCCTGEADKLIF. Written as DNA, the CDR3 is TGTGCCTTTCCAAGATGCTGTACTGGGGAGGCCGATAAACTCATCTTT.

Judged by abundance, this clone is large (0.1 to 1%). The chain joins TRDV3 to TRDJ1; 10 nucleotides line up with TRDD3. V was pared by 0 bases and J by 4 bases, with 14 bases of the junction left unmatched. The CDR3 extends over 17 amino acids. In germline, CDR1 is TVYSNPD, CDR2 GDNSRS (reference sequence). CDR3 region: CAFSYVLYWGINDKLIF. CDR3 nucleotide sequence: TGTGCCTTTAGCTATGTCCTCTACTGGGGGATTAACGATAAACTCATCTTT.

The gene calls are TRDV1 and TRDJ1, with TRDD3 matching over 8 bases. The germline V gene encodes CDR1 TSWWSYY and CDR2 QGS. V lost 4 bases and J lost 1; bases outside the gene matches: 14. This CDR3 has 18 amino acids. CDR3 nucleotides: TGTGCTCTTGGGGTTGCTACGGCTTGGGGGATTGGCACCGATAAACTCATCTTT. It translates to CALGVATAWGIGTDKLIF.

This clone was recorded a few times. The V call is TRDV1, the J call TRDJ1; 11 bases match TRDD3. The CDR3 loop spans 22 amino acids. Germline lookup yields CDR1 TSWWSYY and CDR2 QGS. With V trimmed by 7 bases and J by 0 bases, 25 bases remained unmatched. As DNA, the CDR3 is TGTGCTCTTGAGCCTTCCTACGCGCCGTCCGACTGGGGGATAGGGTACACCGATAAACTCATCTTT. Its translation: CALEPSYAPSDWGIGYTDKLIF.

To note about this clone: This sequence may be a read error, since a much larger clone differs from it by one base. The V and J genes are TRDV1 and TRDJ1; no clear D gene. The CDR3 covers 13 residues. V was shortened by 9 bases and J by 8 bases, with 19 bases between the two germline ends. CDR1 and CDR2 (germline): TSWWSYY, QGS. CDR3 sequence reads: CALVSRIPRKLIF. As DNA, the CDR3 is TGTGCTCTCGTTTCGAGGATCCCCCGCAAACTCATCTTT.